This T cell receptor beta chain was sequenced during a study of CD8 T cells in ankylosing spondylitis. Germline assignment: CDR1 SGHDT and CDR2 YYEEEE. This CDR3 spans 13 amino acids. V was shortened by 6 bases and J by 8 bases, with 17 bases between the two germline ends. Overall study findings and caveats: There was a TCR beta motif, made of several highly homologous variants, that appeared characteristic of ankylosing spondylitis blood. Researchers report that disease-linked clones proved CD8+ and relatively rare in peripheral blood.

TCRdb called the 5' RACE reads again in MiXCR, with one record for every CDR3 protein. The sample has about 700,000 distinct CDR3 sequences; 15% to 20% are singletons. About this clonotype itself: The antigen is undetermined.

This receptor was identified in a male donor with ankylosing spondylitis. V and J are TRBV5-6 and TRBJ1-2; D is unresolved. The sequenced sample consisted of blood, either unsorted or a sorted T cell fraction (not recorded which). The CDR3 region has the DNA TGTGCCAGCACCCCCATGCGGGCCTGGGGCTACACCTTC. This translates into CASTPMRAWGYTF. Combining the CDR3 with reference TRBV5-6 and TRBJ1-2 gives the whole variable domain DAGVTQSPTHLIKTRGQQVTLRCSPKSGHDTVSWYQQALGQGPQFIFQYYEEEERQRGNFPDRFSGHQFPNYSSELNVNALLLGDSALYLCASTPMRAWGYTFGSGTRLTVV.